This is a list of T cell receptor beta chains from one sample in a study of cytomegalovirus exposure and HLA in healthy donors. The assay was immunoSEQ multiplex PCR, and TCRdb's table has in-frame clones only and misses some. The sample lists about 140,000 clones; 75% were seen once. The specimen was PBMCs. These receptors originate from a man aged 35 to 55 in good health and CMV-seronegative. CDR3s include the opening cysteine and the closing phenylalanine or tryptophan. The D gene is left open where the match is weak. The size entry is marked missing in some rows and otherwise reads once, few, many or a size class.

size	J	V	D	CDR3	DNA
.	TRBJ1-1	TRBV10-2	.	CASSDSGLMNTEAFF	TGCGCCAGCAGTGATAGCGGACTCATGAACACTGAAGCTTTCTTT
.	TRBJ1-5	TRBV5-8	.	CASSVAGRTFGSNQPQHF	TGTGCCAGCAGCGTCGCTGGCCGAACATTTGGCAGCAATCAGCCCCAGCATTTT
.	TRBJ1-5	TRBV15	TRBD1	CATSRGGGHQPQHF	TGTGCCACCAGCAGAGGAGGGGGCCATCAGCCCCAGCATTTT
.	TRBJ1-6	TRBV19	.	CASSIGQRNSPLHF	TGTGCCAGTAGTATTGGCCAGCGTAATTCACCCCTCCACTTT
.	TRBJ1-5	TRBV7-9	TRBD1	CASSPGQGVPQPQHF	TGTGCCAGCAGCCCGGGACAGGGGGTCCCTCAGCCCCAGCATTTT
.	TRBJ1-5	TRBV5-6	.	CASSPDLYRLDQPQHF	TGTGCCAGCAGCCCTGATTTGTACAGGCTTGATCAGCCCCAGCATTTT
.	TRBJ1-2	TRBV28	TRBD1	CASSSPGQTYGYTF	TGTGCCAGCAGTTCACCGGGACAGACCTATGGCTACACCTTC
.	TRBJ1-3	TRBV4-1	.	CASSQEASLTGNTIYF	TGCGCCAGCAGCCAAGAAGCCTCCCTAACGGGAAACACCATATATTTT
few	TRBJ2-3	TRBV5-4	.	CASSLAGVSDTQYF	TGTGCCAGCAGCTTGGCCGGGGTGTCAGATACGCAGTATTTT
.	TRBJ2-1	TRBV2	.	CAWAGVLAQHEQFF	TGTGCCTGGGCCGGTGTACTAGCTCAACATGAGCAGTTCTTC
.	TRBJ2-3	TRBV10-3	.	CAISKFRQESTDTQYF	TGTGCCATCAGTAAATTTCGACAGGAGAGTACAGATACGCAGTATTTT
.	TRBJ1-2	TRBV7-9	TRBD1	CASTRSPTGDNYGYTF	TGTGCCAGCACCCGAAGTCCTACAGGGGACAACTATGGCTACACCTTC
.	TRBJ2-1	TRBV10-2	TRBD2	CASRVRGENEQFF	TGCGCCAGCAGGGTACGGGGGGAAAATGAGCAGTTCTTC
.	TRBJ2-2	TRBV5-6	.	CASSFRRTNTGELFF	TGTGCCAGCAGCTTTCGGCGGACGAACACCGGGGAGCTGTTTTTT
.	TRBJ2-1	TRBV9	TRBD2	CASSVVGVDSLAGGYNEQFF	TGTGCCAGCAGCGTAGTAGGGGTGGACTCACTAGCGGGGGGCTACAATGAGCAGTTCTTC
.	TRBJ1-3	TRBV7-3	.	CASSPQSTGNTIYF	TGTGCCAGCAGCCCTCAGTCCACTGGAAACACCATATATTTT
.	TRBJ1-1	TRBV7-2	.	CASIMGGWATEAFF	TGTGCCAGCATCATGGGGGGGTGGGCCACTGAAGCTTTCTTT
.	TRBJ1-3	TRBV10-3	.	CAIGGWSRNTIYF	TGTGCCATCGGAGGGTGGTCAAGAAACACCATATATTTT
.	TRBJ1-2	TRBV5-1	.	CASSPATGTYGYTF	TGCGCCAGCAGCCCCGCGACAGGAACATATGGCTACACCTTC
.	TRBJ2-2	TRBV7-2	.	CASSSKLERPGELFF	TGTGCCAGCAGTTCCAAACTAGAGAGGCCCGGGGAGCTGTTTTTT
.	TRBJ2-2	TRBV5-1	.	CASSLVSGANTGELFF	TGCGCCAGCAGCTTGGTATCAGGGGCGAACACCGGGGAGCTGTTTTTT
.	TRBJ1-4	TRBV7-2	.	CASSLYSQGDEKLFF	TGTGCCAGCAGCTTATATAGTCAGGGTGATGAAAAACTGTTTTTT
few	TRBJ1-1	TRBV6-5	.	CASRQGHSMNTEAFF	TGTGCCAGCAGACAGGGCCACTCCATGAACACTGAAGCTTTCTTT
.	TRBJ2-7	TRBV5-1	TRBD1	CASRIQGTSYEQYF	TGCGCCAGCAGGATACAGGGGACCTCCTACGAGCAGTACTTC
.	TRBJ1-4	TRBV9	.	CASSPQAIATNEKLFF	TGTGCCAGCAGCCCTCAGGCGATAGCAACTAATGAAAAACTGTTTTTT
.	TRBJ1-1	TRBV7-6	.	CASSSRQGFGNTEAFF	TGTGCCAGCAGCTCCCGCCAGGGATTCGGGAACACTGAAGCTTTCTTT
.	TRBJ1-1	TRBV6-5	.	CASSYEWGQNTEAFF	TGTGCCAGCAGTTACGAGTGGGGACAGAACACTGAAGCTTTCTTT
.	TRBJ1-2	TRBV7-2	.	CASSLGTVTYGYTF	TGTGCCAGCAGCTTAGGAACAGTCACGTATGGCTACACCTTC
once	TRBJ2-6	TRBV18	.	CASRGGGAPGANVLTF	TGTGCCAGCCGCGGAGGGGGGGCTCCTGGGGCCAACGTCCTGACTTTC
.	TRBJ1-2	TRBV5-1	.	CASRAITGNGYTF	TGCGCCAGCAGAGCCATAACAGGGAATGGCTACACCTTC
.	TRBJ1-3	TRBV13	TRBD1	CASSPRTGGSPGNTIYF	TGTGCCAGCAGCCCGAGGACAGGGGGCTCCCCTGGAAACACCATATATTTT
.	TRBJ2-7	TRBV15	TRBD1	CATSRDRQGGEQYF	TGTGCCACCAGCAGAGATCGACAGGGTGGCGAGCAGTACTTC
once	TRBJ2-7	TRBV2	TRBD1	CASSGWDRRVSYEQYF	TGTGCCAGCAGTGGTTGGGACAGGAGGGTCTCCTACGAGCAGTACTTC
.	TRBJ1-1	TRBV7-2	.	CASSFSLNTEAFF	TGTGCCAGCAGCTTCTCGTTGAACACTGAAGCTTTCTTT
.	TRBJ1-2	TRBV5-6	TRBD1	CASSSRTGWDYGYTF	TGTGCCAGCAGCTCCAGGACAGGTTGGGACTATGGCTACACCTTC
.	TRBJ1-2	TRBV6-5	TRBD1	CASMRQGYGYTF	TGTGCCAGCATGAGACAGGGGTATGGCTACACCTTC
.	TRBJ1-1	TRBV6-5	TRBD1	CASSPGQGSSPEAFF	TGTGCCAGCAGTCCCGGACAGGGGTCGTCCCCTGAAGCTTTCTTT
once	TRBJ1-1	TRBV5-1	TRBD1	CASSLGGDRAWEMNTEAFF	TGCGCCAGCAGCTTAGGAGGGGACAGGGCATGGGAAATGAACACTGAAGCTTTCTTT
.	TRBJ1-1	TRBV6-5	TRBD1	CASSIQGARTEAFF	TGTGCCAGCAGCATACAGGGGGCGCGGACTGAAGCTTTCTTT
.	TRBJ2-2	TRBV5-4	TRBD2	CASSFLLAGNAGELFF	TGTGCCAGCAGCTTCTTACTAGCGGGGAATGCCGGGGAGCTGTTTTTT
.	TRBJ1-5	TRBV7-2	.	CASGGHSNQPQHF	TGTGCCAGCGGCGGTCATAGCAATCAGCCCCAGCATTTT
.	TRBJ2-7	TRBV7-8	TRBD1	CASSKWTGRYEQYF	TGTGCCAGCAGCAAGTGGACAGGGAGGTACGAGCAGTACTTC
few	TRBJ1-5	TRBV27	TRBD1	CASKGDSPGPQHF	TGTGCCAGCAAGGGGGACAGCCCCGGGCCCCAGCATTTT
.	TRBJ1-5	TRBV7-2	.	CASSLMGGNQPQHF	TGTGCCAGCAGCTTGATGGGGGGGAATCAGCCCCAGCATTTT
.	TRBJ2-5	TRBV6-5	.	CASSYGGTVQETQYF	TGTGCCAGCAGTTACGGAGGGACAGTCCAAGAGACCCAGTACTTC
few	TRBJ2-7	TRBV28	TRBD1	CASSLGQVYRSYEQYF	TGTGCCAGCAGTTTGGGACAGGTGTATAGGTCCTACGAGCAGTACTTC
.	TRBJ2-2	TRBV5-6	TRBD2	CASSFGGDGAGELFF	TGTGCCAGCAGCTTTGGGGGGGACGGAGCCGGGGAGCTGTTTTTT
.	TRBJ2-2	TRBV11-2	TRBD2	CASSSSTSAGSGELFF	TGTGCCAGCAGCTCCTCGACTAGCGCCGGGTCCGGGGAGCTGTTTTTT
.	TRBJ2-2	TRBV9	.	CASSVGGGGYANTGELFF	TGTGCCAGCAGCGTAGGAGGGGGGGGGTACGCGAACACCGGGGAGCTGTTTTTT
few	TRBJ1-1	TRBV5-6	TRBD1	CASSASGTGYTEAFF	TGTGCCAGCAGCGCCTCCGGGACAGGGTACACTGAAGCTTTCTTT
.	TRBJ2-7	TRBV2	TRBD2	CASSERRGGSYEQYF	TGTGCCAGCAGTGAAAGGCGGGGGGGCTCCTACGAGCAGTACTTC